Following are 18 T cell receptor beta chains from one sample sequenced in a study of shared clonotypes between healthy human individuals. Using immunoSEQ multiplex PCR, the repertoire was profiled, and TCRdb retains in-frame clones only, with some absent. In the table there are approximately 2,200,000 clones, around 93% of which are singletons. The naive CD8 subset, CD45RO-negative cells positively selected for CCR7, excluded terminally differentiated effector memory CD45RA+ cells. The sample comprised naive CD8+ T cells from PBMCs. The source of these receptors is a man aged 18 to 30 in good health. Some clones in this sample may be carry-over from other donors' samples.

This chain uses TRBV7-9 with TRBJ2-4; a weak D match, TRBD1 (5 bases). The CDR3 has 16 residues. The V gene's germline CDR1 is SEHNR and CDR2 FQNEAQ (reference sequence). V lost 0 bases and J 2 bases, leaving 11 bases between the germline ends. The CDR3 nucleotides are TGTGCCAGCAGCTTAGCTCCAGGGTCGACCAAAAACATTCAGTACTTC. This codes for CASSLAPGSTKNIQYF.

The CDR3 loop reads CASTPLAGAKDTQYF. CDR3 nucleotide sequence: TGTGCCAGCACCCCACTAGCGGGAGCAAAAGATACGCAGTATTTT. The chain is built from TRBV7-6 and TRBJ2-3; TRBD2 agrees at 11 bases. The CDR3 covers 15 residues. Trimming at V came to 7 bases and at J to 5 bases, leaving 8 bases not matched to a gene. Germline assignment: CDR1 SGHVS and CDR2 FNYEAQ.

The chain employs TRBV29-1 and TRBJ2-1; 11 bases match TRBD2. CDR1 and CDR2 from the germline V gene are SQVTM and ANQGSEA. V lost 6 bases and J lost 3; bases outside the gene matches: 7. CDR3 length: 15 residues. CDR3 region: CSVVAGGPGYNEQFF. CDR3 in DNA: TGCAGCGTCGTAGCGGGAGGGCCGGGCTACAATGAGCAGTTCTTC.

The chain couples TRBV28 to TRBJ2-7; D call uncertain. Trimming cost V 5 bases and J 0 bases, with 20 bases left between them. The CDR3 extends over 17 amino acids. The germline CDR1 and CDR2 sequences are MDHEN and SYDVKM. The CDR3 nucleotides read TGTGCCAGCAGTAGGGCTGATGAAACCCTAAGCTCCTACGAGCAGTACTTC. It codes for CASSRADETLSSYEQYF.

V is TRBV27 and J is TRBJ2-2; 7 bases line up with TRBD1. Germline trimming cut 0 bases from V and 7 bases from J; bases unmatched to any gene: 8. The CDR3 has 16 amino acids. Germline assignment: CDR1 MNHEY and CDR2 SMNVEV (reference sequence). The CDR3 reads CASSLSNRGYLGELFF. The CDR3 coding sequence is TGTGCCAGCAGTTTATCTAACAGGGGCTACCTCGGGGAGCTGTTTTTT.

CDR3 protein: CASSDTGVRYEQYF. The CDR3 DNA follows: TGTGCCAGCTCAGATACAGGGGTACGGTACGAGCAGTACTTC. This sequence joins TRBV18 and TRBJ2-7; 7 nucleotides match TRBD1. Losses at the gene ends were 5 bases for V and 4 bases for J; bases not matched to a gene: 8. This CDR3 spans 14 amino acids. CDR1 is KGHSH, CDR2 LQKENI, per germline.

V gene TRBV2 combines with J gene TRBJ2-1; no reliable D call. The CDR3 covers 15 residues. Per the germline V gene, CDR1 is SNHLY and CDR2 is FYNNEI. V was trimmed by 3 bases and J by 8 bases, leaving 17 bases between them. CDR3 nucleotide sequence: TGTGCCAGCAGTGAGTGGTCTGGTGCTCGTGATGAGCAGTTCTTC. Translated, it gives CASSEWSGARDEQFF. Filled out from reference TRBV2 and TRBJ2-1, the complete variable domain reads EPEVTQTPSHQVTQMGQEVILRCVPISNHLYFYWYRQILGQKVEFLVSFYNNEISEKSEIFDDQFSVERPDGSNFTLKIRSTKLEDSAMYFCASSEWSGARDEQFFGPGTRLTVL.

With regard to this clone: Other DNA sequences in the sample encode the same CDR3. The chain is built from TRBV27 and TRBJ2-1, with 7 bases identical to TRBD2. The germline gives CDR1 MNHEY, CDR2 SMNVEV (reference sequence). V was pared by 0 bases and J by 2 bases, with 1 base of the junction left unmatched. CDR3 size: 15 residues. The DNA of the CDR3 is TGTGCCAGCAGTTTATCGGCGGGAGCCTACAATGAGCAGTTCTTC. Its translation: CASSLSAGAYNEQFF.

The chain has TRBV28 and TRBJ2-1; D unclear. The length of the CDR3 is 14 residues. V lost 7 bases and J lost 6, with 16 bases in between. CDR1 is MDHEN, CDR2 SYDVKM, per germline. The CDR3: CASTPPDGRNEQFF. The DNA for the CDR3 is TGTGCCAGCACACCCCCGGACGGTCGCAATGAGCAGTTCTTC.

The CDR3 DNA reads as TGTGCCAGCAGCTCCCCCGGGACAGGGGGCTTCGGCACAGATACGCAGTATTTT. This sequence encodes CASSSPGTGGFGTDTQYF. The chain is built from TRBV5-4 and TRBJ2-3; TRBD1 aligns across 12 bases. This CDR3 has 18 residues. Trimming took 3 bases from V and 1 from J; bases not matched to a gene: 9. Germline CDR1 and CDR2: SGHNT and YYREEE (reference sequence). The full variable domain, its missing parts supplied by reference TRBV5-4 and TRBJ2-3, is ETGVTQSPTHLIKTRGQQVTLRCSSQSGHNTVSWYQQALGQGPQFIFQYYREEENGRGNFPPRFSGLQFPNYSSELNVNALELDDSALYLCASSSPGTGGFGTDTQYFGPGTRLTVL.

V gene TRBV6-1 combines with J gene TRBJ1-3; the match to TRBD1 covers 7 bases. V gave up 3 bases and J gave up 2 bases; unmatched junction bases: 4. The CDR3 is 15 residues long. CDR1 and CDR2 (germline): MNHNS, SASEGT. As DNA, the CDR3 is TGTGCCAGCAGTGACGGACAGGCCCCTGGAAACACCATATATTTT. It codes for CASSDGQAPGNTIYF.

The rearrangement joins TRBV11-2 to TRBJ2-2; the D is unclear. Germline CDR1 and CDR2: SGHAT and FQNNGV. The CDR3 is 16 residues long. Trimming shortened V by 5 bases and J by 3 bases, and 16 bases separated the two germline ends. CDR3 coding DNA: TGTGCCAGCAGCCTCTACCGGGTTCCGGACACCGGGGAGCTGTTTTTT. It translates to CASSLYRVPDTGELFF.

This rearrangement joins TRBV19 to TRBJ1-5, with 7 bases fitting TRBD1. V lost 5 bases and J lost 5; bases outside the gene matches: 9. Germline values: CDR1 LNHDA, CDR2 SQIVND (reference sequence). This CDR3 spans 15 amino acids. The CDR3 reads CASSVLTGTDQPQHF. In DNA, the CDR3 is TGTGCCAGTAGTGTTTTGACCGGGACAGATCAGCCCCAGCATTTT.

Comment on this clone: Other DNA sequences from this sample encode an identical CDR3 as well. This chain connects TRBV9 to TRBJ2-2, with D possibly TRBD1 on 5 matching bases. The CDR3 is 13 residues long. The V end was cut by 5 bases, the J end by 2 bases, with 7 bases between. Germline V lookup: CDR1 SGDLS, CDR2 YYNGEE. Written as DNA, the CDR3 is TGTGCCAGCAGGCAGGGCAACACCGGGGAGCTGTTTTTT. Protein: CASRQGNTGELFF.

Comment on this clone: Other DNA variants within this sample encode the same CDR3. V gene TRBV7-9 combines with J gene TRBJ2-1; D is unresolved. V was shortened by 0 bases and J by 11 bases, with 5 bases between the two germline ends. CDR1 and CDR2 (germline): SEHNR, FQNEAQ (reference sequence). The CDR3 covers 11 residues. The CDR3 DNA reads TGTGCCAGCAGCTTAGCAGCCCAGCAGTTCTTC. It encodes CASSLAAQQFF.

The J gene is TRBJ1-3, the V gene TRBV19; D not resolved. This CDR3 is built from 12 residues. Germline assignment: CDR1 LNHDA and CDR2 SQIVND (reference sequence). V lost 6 bases and J lost 0, with 3 bases in between. CDR3 bases: TGTGCCAGTAGCTTCTCTGGAAACACCATATATTTT. Translating gives CASSFSGNTIYF.

This sequence joins TRBV29-1 and TRBJ1-2, with 7 bases that match TRBD1. CDR3 size: 11 residues. V shed 4 bases and J 8 bases; nucleotides not matched to a gene: 4. CDR1 and CDR2 from the germline V gene are SQVTM and ANQGSEA. CDR3 residues: CSVAGGEGYTF. CDR3 nucleotide sequence: TGCAGCGTTGCAGGGGGGGAAGGCTACACCTTC.

The chain combines TRBV5-1 with TRBJ2-3, with D tentatively TRBD2 (5 bases). Germline CDR1 and CDR2: SGHRS and YFSETQ. The CDR3 has 15 amino acids. Trimming cost V 4 bases and J 2 bases, with 14 bases left between them. The CDR3 reads CASSPLWETTDTQYF. The CDR3 bases are TGCGCCAGCAGCCCGCTGTGGGAGACCACAGATACGCAGTATTTT.